These 21 T cell receptor beta chains came from one sample sequenced in a study of blood T cell repertoires in COVID-19. Here immunoSEQ multiplex PCR was the method, and the copy in TCRdb shows in-frame clones only, minus some. Of 130,000 or so clones in the sample, almost 90% were seen once. What was sequenced was peripheral blood. Source of these receptors: a woman between 55 and 75 years old with acute or convalescent COVID-19.

The CDR3 reads CASSVAAGPASPLHF. The CDR3 DNA sequence: TGTGCCAGCAGCGTAGCAGCGGGCCCTGCCTCACCCCTCCACTTT. The chain joins TRBV9 to TRBJ1-6; D not certain. Trimming removed 0 bases at V and 10 bases at J, with 14 bases between. Germline loops: CDR1 SGDLS, CDR2 YYNGEE. This CDR3 is built from 15 residues.

This sequence joins TRBV28 and TRBJ1-2; TRBD1 aligns across 8 bases. V was clipped by 5 bases and J by 4 bases; unmatched bases: 6. CDR3 size: 14 residues. CDR1 is MDHEN, CDR2 SYDVKM, per germline. CDR3 bases: TGTGCCAGCAGTCCGGGACAGGCGATCTATGGCTACACCTTC. Protein sequence: CASSPGQAIYGYTF.

The chain combines TRBV4-2 with TRBJ1-2; D not certain. Germline assignment: CDR1 LGHNA and CDR2 YNFKEQ. This CDR3 comprises 14 residues. Trimming removed 1 base at V and 6 bases at J, with 12 bases between. The CDR3: CASSQGGQVNGYTF. In DNA form, the CDR3 reads TGTGCCAGCAGCCAAGGAGGGCAGGTGAATGGCTACACCTTC.

This chain uses TRBV5-1 with TRBJ2-3, with D hard to call. Trimming removed 2 bases from V and 1 base from J, with 11 bases in between. The CDR3 sequence is 15 residues long. Per the germline V gene, CDR1 is SGHRS and CDR2 is YFSETQ. The CDR3 spells CASSFDPGGTDTQYF. The CDR3 bases are TGCGCCAGCAGCTTCGACCCTGGAGGCACAGATACGCAGTATTTT. The variable domain in full, with the rest retrieved from reference TRBV5-1 and TRBJ2-3, is KAGVTQTPRYLIKTRGQQVTLSCSPISGHRSVSWYQQTPGQGLQFLFEYFSETQRNKGNFPGRFSGRQFSNSRSEMNVSTLELGDSALYLCASSFDPGGTDTQYFGPGTRLTVL.

Only a few counts were recorded for this clone. The V call is TRBV4-2, the J call TRBJ2-7, with 8 bases identical to TRBD1. After removal of 3 bases from V and 1 base from J, the junction contained 5 bases not matched to a gene. The CDR3 runs to 15 residues. Per germline, CDR1 LGHNA and CDR2 YNFKEQ. This chain's CDR3 is CASSQTGVSSYEQYF. The CDR3 nucleotides are TGTGCCAGCAGCCAGACAGGGGTCTCTTCCTACGAGCAGTACTTC.

V is TRBV7-3 and J is TRBJ2-1, with D tentatively TRBD1 (6 bases). The CDR3 runs to 15 residues. Per the germline V gene, CDR1 is SGHTA and CDR2 is FQGTGA. The V gene lost 0 bases and the J gene lost 4 bases, with 10 bases spanning the gap. The CDR3 is CASSLTQTGYNEQFF. The CDR3 nucleotides read TGTGCCAGCAGCTTAACTCAAACAGGGTACAATGAGCAGTTCTTC.

The count of this clone is one. The gene calls are TRBV28 and TRBJ2-1; tentatively, D is TRBD2 (6 bases). V was trimmed by 6 bases and J by 4 bases, leaving 10 bases between them. Germline assignment: CDR1 MDHEN and CDR2 SYDVKM. This CDR3 comprises 13 residues. DNA for the CDR3: TGTGCCAGCAGCCCCGCGGGGTACAATGAGCAGTTCTTC. Its translation is CASSPAGYNEQFF. Variable domain in full (rest from reference TRBV28 and TRBJ2-1): DVKVTQSSRYLVKRTGEKVFLECVQDMDHENMFWYRQDPGLGLRLIYFSYDVKMKEKGDIPEGYSVSREKKERFSLILESASTNQTSMYLCASSPAGYNEQFFGPGTRLTVL.

This clone has just a few counts. The DNA of the CDR3 is TGTGCCTCGCTACCCGGAGGGACAGGGGCGGTCGGCTACACCTTC. It is translated as CASLPGGTGAVGYTF. This chain links TRBV19 with TRBJ1-2, with 10 bases fitting TRBD1. Germline CDR1 reads LNHDA; CDR2 reads SQIVND (reference sequence). The CDR3 consists of 15 residues. V lost 11 bases, J lost 8 bases, and 17 bases stayed unmatched.

The rearrangement links TRBV7-9 to TRBJ1-4, with 9 bases matching TRBD1. Germline V CDR1 and CDR2: SEHNR, FQNEAQ (reference sequence). This CDR3 has 16 residues. V dropped 4 bases and J dropped 6; count of bases not matched to a gene: 9. For the CDR3, the DNA is TGTGCCAGCAGCTCAGGGACAGGGAGGACGGATGAAAAACTGTTTTTT. This codes for CASSSGTGRTDEKLFF. Using reference TRBV7-9 and TRBJ1-4 for the parts outside the CDR3, the full variable domain is DTGVSQNPRHKITKRGQNVTFRCDPISEHNRLYWYRQTLGQGPEFLTYFQNEAQLEKSRLLSDRFSAERPKGSFSTLEIQRTEQGDSAMYLCASSSGTGRTDEKLFFGSGTQLSVL.

V and J are TRBV30 and TRBJ2-1; the match to TRBD2 covers 12 bases. The CDR3 runs 15 residues. J gave up 10 bases and V 0 bases, and 7 bases lay outside the gene matches. The germline CDR1 and CDR2 sequences are GTSNPN and SVGIG (reference sequence). Written as DNA, the CDR3 is TGTGCCTGGAGTGTCCCGGGACTAGCGGGCCCAGAGCAGTTCTTC. This sequence encodes CAWSVPGLAGPEQFF.

The gene calls are TRBV19 and TRBJ2-1, with 9 bases matching TRBD2. The CDR3 is 16 residues long. Germline assignment: CDR1 LNHDA and CDR2 SQIVND (reference sequence). V trimming: 5 bases; J trimming: 5 bases; junction bases outside the gene matches: 10. CDR3 protein: CASSELSGGWNNEQFF. In DNA form, the CDR3 reads TGTGCCAGTAGTGAATTGAGCGGGGGGTGGAACAATGAGCAGTTCTTC.

This sequence joins TRBV7-9 and TRBJ1-4; D possibly corresponds to TRBD1 (5 bases). Trimming removed 6 bases from V and 0 bases from J, with 17 bases in between. The CDR3 runs to 17 residues. CDR1 and CDR2 from the germline V gene are SEHNR and FQNEAQ (reference sequence). CDR3 in DNA: TGTGCCAGCAGTTTATACCAGGGTTATGCAACTAATGAAAAACTGTTTTTT. It yields the protein CASSLYQGYATNEKLFF.

The chain links TRBV3-1 (or the pseudogene TRBV3-2) to TRBJ1-6; 8 bases align to TRBD1. The V gene's germline CDR1 is LGHDT and CDR2 YNNKEL (reference sequence). The CDR3 is 15 amino acids. Germline trimming cut 4 bases from V and 4 bases from J; bases unmatched to any gene: 3. As DNA, the CDR3 is TGTGCCAGCAGCCCAGGGGGCACGTATAATTCACCCCTCCACTTT. Translation: CASSPGGTYNSPLHF.

This sequence joins TRBV19 and TRBJ2-7; D is perhaps TRBD2 (5 bases). This CDR3 is 13 amino acids long. From germline, CDR1 is LNHDA and CDR2 SQIVND (reference sequence). V lost 1 base and J 3 bases, leaving 7 bases between the germline ends. The CDR3 here is CASSIARGYEQYF. The CDR3 DNA is TGTGCCAGTAGTATAGCCCGGGGCTACGAGCAGTACTTC.

The chain links TRBV7-8 to TRBJ1-6; D might be TRBD1 (6 bases). CDR1 and CDR2 (germline): SGHVS, FQNEAQ. The CDR3 is made up of 15 amino acids. The ends were cut back, 1 base at V and 9 bases at J, with 13 bases in the middle. CDR3 loop: CASSLGAGVFSPLHF. The CDR3, as DNA: TGTGCCAGCAGCTTAGGCGCAGGGGTCTTTTCACCCCTCCACTTT. The variable domain in full, with the rest retrieved from reference TRBV7-8 and TRBJ1-6, is GAGVSQSPRYKVAKRGQDVALRCDPISGHVSLFWYQQALGQGPEFLTYFQNEAQLDKSGLPSDRFFAERPEGSVSTLKIQRTQQEDSAVYLCASSLGAGVFSPLHFGNGTRLTVT.

This chain joins TRBV5-1 and TRBJ2-5, with D maybe TRBD2 (5 bases). Trimming removed 3 bases at V and 4 bases at J, with 13 bases between. The length of the CDR3 is 14 residues. Germline V gene data show CDR1 as SGHRS and CDR2 as YFSETQ. CDR3 DNA: TGCGCCAGCAGCTCTGCGCGAGGAGGAGAGACCCAGTACTTC. It specifies CASSSARGGETQYF.

The chain is built from TRBV9 and TRBJ2-7; possibly TRBD2 for D (6 bases). The V and J ends lost 3 bases and 3 bases respectively, with 16 bases between them. Per the germline V gene, CDR1 is SGDLS and CDR2 is YYNGEE. The CDR3 totals 15 residues. The CDR3 nucleotides read TGTGCCAGCAGCGCTAGACTAGATGGGAGCTACGAGCAGTACTTC. Protein sequence: CASSARLDGSYEQYF.

This clone showed up just once. The chain uses TRBV24-1 and TRBJ1-5, with D possibly being TRBD1 (5 bases). Germline lookup yields CDR1 KGHDR and CDR2 SFDVKD. V dropped 6 bases and J dropped 4 bases, with 21 bases sitting between them. The CDR3 runs 17 residues. CDR3 DNA: TGTGCCACCAGTTCCCCTAGCCGCGGGACCGAAAATCAGCCCCAGCATTTT. Protein sequence: CATSSPSRGTENQPQHF.

For the CDR3, the DNA is TGTGCCAGCAGTGTAGAGGGACAGGGCTCTGGAAACACCATATATTTT. Its protein product is CASSVEGQGSGNTIYF. This chain connects TRBV6-1 to TRBJ1-3, with TRBD1 identical over 9 bases. This CDR3 region has 16 residues. In germline, CDR1 is MNHNS, CDR2 SASEGT. V lost 4 bases to trimming and J lost 0 bases; unmatched junction nucleotides: 4.

V and J are TRBV18 and TRBJ1-2, with D unresolved. This CDR3 spans 14 amino acids. V was shortened by 2 bases and J by 2 bases, with 9 bases between the two germline ends. Germline V gene lookup returns CDR1 KGHSH and CDR2 LQKENI. CDR3 region: CASSPGVSNYGYTF. DNA of the CDR3: TGTGCCAGCTCACCAGGAGTTAGCAACTATGGCTACACCTTC.

This chain joins TRBV7-9 and TRBJ2-7; 7 positions match TRBD1. Germline CDR1 reads SEHNR; CDR2 reads FQNEAQ (reference sequence). With V trimmed by 5 bases and J by 3 bases, 7 bases remained unmatched. The CDR3 runs 14 residues. CDR3 bases: TGTGCCAGCAGCCTTACCGGGACAGTCTACGAGCAGTACTTC. It is translated as CASSLTGTVYEQYF.